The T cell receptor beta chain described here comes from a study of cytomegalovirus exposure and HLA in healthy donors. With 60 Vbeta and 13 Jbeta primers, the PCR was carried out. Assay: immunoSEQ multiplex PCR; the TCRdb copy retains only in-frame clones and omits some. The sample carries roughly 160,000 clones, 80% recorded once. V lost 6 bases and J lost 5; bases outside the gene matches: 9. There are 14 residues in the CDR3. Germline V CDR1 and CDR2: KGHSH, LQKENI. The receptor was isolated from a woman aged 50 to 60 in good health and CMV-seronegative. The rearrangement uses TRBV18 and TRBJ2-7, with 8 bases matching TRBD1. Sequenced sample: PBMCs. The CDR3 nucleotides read TGTGCCAGCTCTGGGCAGGACAGGGTGGACGAGCAGTACTTC. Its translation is CASSGQDRVDEQYF.